The clone carrying this TCR beta chain was detected only a few times. As yet, its antigen is unknown. Libraries for TCR beta were made by quantitative 5'-RACE with molecular barcodes. MiXCR, applied by TCRdb to the 5' RACE reads, yields one record per CDR3 protein. Of roughly 400,000 distinct CDR3 sequences detected, more than 20% appear once; the ten largest clones hold 15% to 20%. The data were obtained in a study of CD8 T cells in ankylosing spondylitis. Study findings and constraints: Typical of ankylosing spondylitis blood, it appeared, was a TCR beta motif of under 10 highly homologous variants.

The sample was blood, either unsorted or a sorted T cell fraction (not recorded which). The clonotype comes from a male donor with ankylosing spondylitis.

The CDR3 protein is CASSSRLAGGSTDTQYF. In DNA form, the CDR3 reads TGCGCCAGCAGCTCGAGACTAGCGGGGGGTTCCACAGATACGCAGTATTTT. The J gene is TRBJ2-3, the V gene TRBV5-1; 13 bases map to TRBD2. Germline V gene sequence: CDR1 SGHRS, CDR2 YFSETQ. Losses at the gene ends were 3 bases for V and 2 bases for J; bases not matched to a gene: 6. The CDR3 loop spans 17 amino acids.